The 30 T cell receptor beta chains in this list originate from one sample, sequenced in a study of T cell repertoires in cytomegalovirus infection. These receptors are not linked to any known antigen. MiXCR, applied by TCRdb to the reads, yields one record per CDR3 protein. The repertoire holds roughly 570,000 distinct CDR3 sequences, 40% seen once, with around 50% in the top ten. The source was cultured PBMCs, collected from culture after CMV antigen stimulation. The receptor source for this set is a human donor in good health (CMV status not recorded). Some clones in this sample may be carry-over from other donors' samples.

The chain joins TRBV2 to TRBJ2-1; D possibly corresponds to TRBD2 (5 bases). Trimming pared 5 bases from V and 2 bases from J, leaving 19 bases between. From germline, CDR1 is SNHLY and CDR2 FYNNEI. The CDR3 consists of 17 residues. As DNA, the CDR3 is TGTGCCAGCAGTTCCCCCGGAACCAGCGGAACCTACAATGAGCAGTTCTTC. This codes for CASSSPGTSGTYNEQFF.

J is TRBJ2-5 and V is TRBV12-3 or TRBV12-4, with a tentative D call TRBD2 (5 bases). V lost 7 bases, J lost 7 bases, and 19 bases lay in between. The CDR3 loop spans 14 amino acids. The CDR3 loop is CASMDSPRTGTQYF. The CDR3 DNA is TGTGCCAGCATGGACTCCCCCAGGACCGGGACCCAGTACTTC.

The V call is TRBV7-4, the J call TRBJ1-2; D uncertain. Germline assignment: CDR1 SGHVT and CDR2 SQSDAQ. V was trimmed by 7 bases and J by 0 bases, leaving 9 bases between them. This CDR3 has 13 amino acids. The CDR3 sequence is CASTHGANYGYTF. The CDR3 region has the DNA TGTGCCAGCACACACGGGGCTAACTATGGCTACACCTTC. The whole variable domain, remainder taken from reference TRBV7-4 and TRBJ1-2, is GAGVSQSPRYKVAKRGRDVALRCDSISGHVTLYWYRQTLGQGSEVLTYSQSDAQRDKSGRPSGRFSAERPERSVSTLKIQRTEQGDSAVYLCASTHGANYGYTFGSGTRLTVV.

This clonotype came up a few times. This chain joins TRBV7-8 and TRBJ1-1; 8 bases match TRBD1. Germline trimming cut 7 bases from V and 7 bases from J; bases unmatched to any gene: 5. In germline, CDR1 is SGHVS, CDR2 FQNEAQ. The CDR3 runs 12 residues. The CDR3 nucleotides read TGTGCCAGCACCAGGGGGCTGGGTGAAGCTTTCTTT. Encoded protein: CASTRGLGEAFF.

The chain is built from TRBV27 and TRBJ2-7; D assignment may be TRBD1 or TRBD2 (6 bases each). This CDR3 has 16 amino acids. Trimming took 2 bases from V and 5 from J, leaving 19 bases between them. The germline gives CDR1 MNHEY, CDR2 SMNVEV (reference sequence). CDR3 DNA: TGTGCCAGCAGTTTACGACCAGCCCCGGGGGCCCACGAGCAGTACTTC. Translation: CASSLRPAPGAHEQYF.

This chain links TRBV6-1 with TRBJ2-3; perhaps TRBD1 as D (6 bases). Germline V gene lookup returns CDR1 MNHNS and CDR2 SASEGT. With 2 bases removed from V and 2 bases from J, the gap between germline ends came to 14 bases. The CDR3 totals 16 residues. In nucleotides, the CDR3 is TGTGCCAGCAGTGAATGGGCAGGGGCTCCCACAGATACGCAGTATTTT. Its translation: CASSEWAGAPTDTQYF.

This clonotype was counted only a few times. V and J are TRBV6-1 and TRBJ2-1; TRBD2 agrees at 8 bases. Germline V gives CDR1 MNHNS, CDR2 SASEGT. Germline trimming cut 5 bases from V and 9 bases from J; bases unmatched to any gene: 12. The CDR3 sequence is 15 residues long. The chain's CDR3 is CASSSHGGRKGEQFF. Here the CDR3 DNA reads TGTGCCAGCAGTTCCCACGGCGGGAGGAAGGGTGAGCAGTTCTTC.

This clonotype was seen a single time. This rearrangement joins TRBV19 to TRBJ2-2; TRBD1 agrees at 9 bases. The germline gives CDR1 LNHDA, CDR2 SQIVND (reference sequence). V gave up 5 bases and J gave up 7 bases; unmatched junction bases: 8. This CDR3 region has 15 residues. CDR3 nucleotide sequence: TGTGCCAGTAGTCGTACAGGGGGCGCGGGCGGGGAGCTGTTTTTT. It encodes CASSRTGGAGGELFF.

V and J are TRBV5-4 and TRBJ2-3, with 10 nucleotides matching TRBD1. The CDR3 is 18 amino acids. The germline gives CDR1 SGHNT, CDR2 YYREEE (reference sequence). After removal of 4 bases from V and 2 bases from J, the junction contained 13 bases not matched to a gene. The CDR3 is CASSPGTGVQQNTDTQYF. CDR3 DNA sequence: TGTGCCAGCAGCCCCGGGACAGGGGTCCAACAAAACACAGATACGCAGTATTTT.

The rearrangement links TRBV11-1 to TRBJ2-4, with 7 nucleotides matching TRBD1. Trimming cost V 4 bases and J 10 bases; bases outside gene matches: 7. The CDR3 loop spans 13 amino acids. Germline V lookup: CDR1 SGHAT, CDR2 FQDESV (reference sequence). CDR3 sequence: CASSSRGWGIQYF. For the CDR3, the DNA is TGTGCCAGCAGCTCCAGGGGGTGGGGAATTCAGTACTTC.

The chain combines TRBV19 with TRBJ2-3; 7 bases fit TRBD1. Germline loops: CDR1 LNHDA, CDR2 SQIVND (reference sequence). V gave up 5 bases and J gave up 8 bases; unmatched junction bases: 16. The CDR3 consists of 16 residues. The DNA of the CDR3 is TGTGCCAGTAGTTCGCTACTCACGACAGGGTTGGGTACGCAGTATTTT. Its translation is CASSSLLTTGLGTQYF.

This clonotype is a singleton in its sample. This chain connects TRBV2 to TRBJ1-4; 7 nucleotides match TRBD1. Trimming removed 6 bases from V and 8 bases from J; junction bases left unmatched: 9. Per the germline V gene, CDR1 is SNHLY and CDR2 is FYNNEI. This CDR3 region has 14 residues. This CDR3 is CASRDRVGSEKLFF. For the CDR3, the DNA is TGTGCCAGCAGAGACAGGGTGGGATCGGAAAAACTGTTTTTT.

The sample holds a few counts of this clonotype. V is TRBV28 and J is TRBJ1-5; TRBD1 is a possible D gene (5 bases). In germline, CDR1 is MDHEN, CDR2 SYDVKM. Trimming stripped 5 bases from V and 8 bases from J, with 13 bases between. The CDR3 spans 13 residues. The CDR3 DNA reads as TGTGCCAGCAGTGGGGGACGGATGGAGCCCCAGCATTTT. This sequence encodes CASSGGRMEPQHF.

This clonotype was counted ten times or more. In nucleotides, the CDR3 is TGTGCCAGCAGCTTAGAGGGGGCAGATACGCAGTATTTT. Its translation is CASSLEGADTQYF. V and J are TRBV7-2 and TRBJ2-3; TRBD1 is a possible D gene (6 bases). Between the trimmed V and J ends, which lost 1 base and 4 bases, there was a span of 6 bases. The CDR3 has 13 amino acids. Germline lookup yields CDR1 SGHTA and CDR2 FQGNSA.

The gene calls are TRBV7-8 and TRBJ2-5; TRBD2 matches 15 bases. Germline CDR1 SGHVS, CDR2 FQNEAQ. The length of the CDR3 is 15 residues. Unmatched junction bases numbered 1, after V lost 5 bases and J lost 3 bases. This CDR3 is CASSRTSGGEETQYF. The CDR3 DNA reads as TGTGCCAGCAGCCGGACTAGCGGGGGGGAAGAGACCCAGTACTTC.

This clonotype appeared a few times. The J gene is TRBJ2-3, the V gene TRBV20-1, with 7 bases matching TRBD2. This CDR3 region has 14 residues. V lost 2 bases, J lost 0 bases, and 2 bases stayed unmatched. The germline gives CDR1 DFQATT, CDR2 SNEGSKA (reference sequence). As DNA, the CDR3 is TGCAGTGCTAGACTGGGGGGGAGCACAGATACGCAGTATTTT. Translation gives CSARLGGSTDTQYF.

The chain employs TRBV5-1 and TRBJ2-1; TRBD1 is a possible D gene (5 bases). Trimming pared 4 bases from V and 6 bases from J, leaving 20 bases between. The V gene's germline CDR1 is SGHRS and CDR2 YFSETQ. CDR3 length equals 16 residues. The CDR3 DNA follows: TGCGCCAGCAGCCCCGGACATGTGGGGCGTCTCAATGAGCAGTTCTTC. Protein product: CASSPGHVGRLNEQFF. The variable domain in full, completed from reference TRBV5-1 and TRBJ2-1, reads KAGVTQTPRYLIKTRGQQVTLSCSPISGHRSVSWYQQTPGQGLQFLFEYFSETQRNKGNFPGRFSGRQFSNSRSEMNVSTLELGDSALYLCASSPGHVGRLNEQFFGPGTRLTVL.

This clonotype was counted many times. The CDR3 coding sequence is TGTGCCAGCAGCCCGGATCCAGATACGCAGTATTTT. It translates to CASSPDPDTQYF. The rearrangement joins TRBV7-9 to TRBJ2-3, with unresolved D. This CDR3 contains 12 residues. V lost 5 bases to trimming and J lost 4 bases, with 7 bases between them. The germline gives CDR1 SEHNR, CDR2 FQNEAQ (reference sequence).

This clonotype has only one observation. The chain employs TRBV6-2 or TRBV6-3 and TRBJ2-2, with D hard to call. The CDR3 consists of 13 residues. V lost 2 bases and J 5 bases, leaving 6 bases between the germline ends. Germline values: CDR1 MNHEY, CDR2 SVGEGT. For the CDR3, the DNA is TGTGCCAGCAGTTACCGCGTGACCGGGGAGCTGTTTTTT. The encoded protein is CASSYRVTGELFF.

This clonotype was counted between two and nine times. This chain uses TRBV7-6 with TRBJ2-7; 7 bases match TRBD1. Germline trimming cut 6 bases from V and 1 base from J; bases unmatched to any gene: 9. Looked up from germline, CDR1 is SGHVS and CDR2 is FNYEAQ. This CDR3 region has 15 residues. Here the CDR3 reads CASSTGQRGSYEQYF. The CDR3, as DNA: TGTGCCAGCAGTACGGGACAGAGGGGATCCTACGAGCAGTACTTC. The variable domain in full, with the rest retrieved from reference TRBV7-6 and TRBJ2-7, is GAGVSQSPRYKVTKRGQDVALRCDPISGHVSLYWYRQALGQGPEFLTYFNYEAQQDKSGLPNDRFSAERPEGSISTLTIQRTEQRDSAMYRCASSTGQRGSYEQYFGPGTRLTVT.

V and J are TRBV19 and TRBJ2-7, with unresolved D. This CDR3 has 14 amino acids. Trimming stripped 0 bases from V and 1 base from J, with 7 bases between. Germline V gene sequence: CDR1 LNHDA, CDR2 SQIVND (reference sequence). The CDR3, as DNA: TGTGCCAGTAGTATAGACGTCCCTTCCTACGAGCAGTACTTC. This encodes CASSIDVPSYEQYF.

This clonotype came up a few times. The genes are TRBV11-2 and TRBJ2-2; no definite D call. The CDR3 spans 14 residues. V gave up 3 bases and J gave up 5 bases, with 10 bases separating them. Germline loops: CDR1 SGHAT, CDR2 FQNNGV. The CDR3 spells CASSLRTGTGELFF. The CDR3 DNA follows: TGTGCCAGCAGCTTGCGGACCGGGACCGGGGAGCTGTTTTTT.

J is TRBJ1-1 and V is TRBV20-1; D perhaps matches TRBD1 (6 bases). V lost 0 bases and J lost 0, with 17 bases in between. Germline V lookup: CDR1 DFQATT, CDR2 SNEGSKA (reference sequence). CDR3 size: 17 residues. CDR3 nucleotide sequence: TGCAGTGCTAGAGATAGCCAGGGGTTGCGTATGAACACTGAAGCTTTCTTT. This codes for CSARDSQGLRMNTEAFF.

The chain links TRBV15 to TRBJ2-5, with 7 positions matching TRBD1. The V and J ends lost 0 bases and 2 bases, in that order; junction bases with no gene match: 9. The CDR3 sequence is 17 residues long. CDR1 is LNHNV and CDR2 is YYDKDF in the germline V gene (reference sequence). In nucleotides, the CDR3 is TGTGCCACCAGCAGAGATCTCGGGACAGCATCTCAAGAGACCCAGTACTTC. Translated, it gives CATSRDLGTASQETQYF.

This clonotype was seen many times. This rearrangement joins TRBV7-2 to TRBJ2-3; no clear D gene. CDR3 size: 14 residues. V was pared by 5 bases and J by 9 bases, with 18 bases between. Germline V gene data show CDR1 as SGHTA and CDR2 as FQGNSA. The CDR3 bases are TGTGCCAGCAGCAGCAGGACCGAAGCCTCCACGCAGTATTTT. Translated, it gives CASSSRTEASTQYF.

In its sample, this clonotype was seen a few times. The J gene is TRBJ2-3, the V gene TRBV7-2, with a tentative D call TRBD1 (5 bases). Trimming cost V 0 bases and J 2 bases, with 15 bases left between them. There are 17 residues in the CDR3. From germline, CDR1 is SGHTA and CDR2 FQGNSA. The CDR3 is CASSLAASQGYTDTQYF. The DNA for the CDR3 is TGTGCCAGCAGCTTAGCAGCGTCTCAGGGTTACACAGATACGCAGTATTTT.

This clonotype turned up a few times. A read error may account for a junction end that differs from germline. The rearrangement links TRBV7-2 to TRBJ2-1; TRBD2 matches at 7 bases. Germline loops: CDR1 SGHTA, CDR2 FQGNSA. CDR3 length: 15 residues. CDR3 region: CASSIAGGSYNEQFF. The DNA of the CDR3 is TGTGCCAGCAGCATAGCGGGTGGATCCTACAATGAGCAGTTCTTC.

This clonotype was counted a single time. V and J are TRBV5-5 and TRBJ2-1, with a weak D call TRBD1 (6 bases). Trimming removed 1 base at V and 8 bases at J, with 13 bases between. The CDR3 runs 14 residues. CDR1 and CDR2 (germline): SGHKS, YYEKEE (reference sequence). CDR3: CASSLSRTADEQFF. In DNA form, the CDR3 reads TGTGCCAGCAGCTTGAGCCGGACAGCGGATGAGCAGTTCTTC.

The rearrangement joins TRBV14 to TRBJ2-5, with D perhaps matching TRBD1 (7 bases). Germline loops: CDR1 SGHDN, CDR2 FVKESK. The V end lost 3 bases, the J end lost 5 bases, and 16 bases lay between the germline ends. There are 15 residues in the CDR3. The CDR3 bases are TGTGCCAGCAGCCAGAGCCAGGGGGGCTGGGAGACCCAGTACTTC. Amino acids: CASSQSQGGWETQYF.

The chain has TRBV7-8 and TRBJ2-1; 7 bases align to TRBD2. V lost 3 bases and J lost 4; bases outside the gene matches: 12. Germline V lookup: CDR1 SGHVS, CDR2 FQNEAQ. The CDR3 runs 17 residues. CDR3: CASSLDLLAGEYNEQFF. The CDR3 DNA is TGTGCCAGCAGCTTGGATCTTCTCGCGGGAGAGTACAATGAGCAGTTCTTC. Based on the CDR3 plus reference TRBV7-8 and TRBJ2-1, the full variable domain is GAGVSQSPRYKVAKRGQDVALRCDPISGHVSLFWYQQALGQGPEFLTYFQNEAQLDKSGLPSDRFFAERPEGSVSTLKIQRTQQEDSAVYLCASSLDLLAGEYNEQFFGPGTRLTVL.